The rows below give T cell receptor beta chains drawn from one sample of a study of blood T cell repertoires in COVID-19. Assay used: immunoSEQ multiplex PCR; TCRdb lists only in-frame clones, some missing. Of more than 200,000 clones in the sample, over 65% are singletons; the top ten hold 2.6%. The sample comprised peripheral blood. Receptors originate from a woman aged 70-85 years with active or convalescent COVID-19. The CDR3 runs from the conserved cysteine through the conserved F or W. Each record gives: D gene, clone size, V gene, J gene, CDR3 protein, CDR3 DNA. A D gene is named only where the DNA matches it firmly. For some rows the clone size is stated as once, few or many, or as a class when expanded; others skip it.

TRBD1	.	TRBV28	TRBJ1-1	CASSLGTGAFF	TGTGCCAGCAGTTTAGGGACAGGAGCTTTCTTT
.	once	TRBV13	TRBJ1-2	CASSPDRWDYGYTF	TGTGCCAGCAGCCCAGACAGGTGGGACTATGGCTACACCTTC
TRBD1	.	TRBV7-9	TRBJ2-7	CASTITDGTGTYEQYF	TGTGCCAGCACAATCACGGACGGGACAGGCACCTACGAGCAGTACTTC
.	.	TRBV7-6	TRBJ2-3	CASSLGGDSSSTDTQYF	TGTGCCAGCAGCTTAGGGGGGGACAGCTCAAGCACAGATACGCAGTATTTT
.	.	TRBV11-2	TRBJ2-2	CASSPRTLTGELFF	TGTGCCAGCAGCCCGCGGACTCTTACCGGGGAGCTGTTTTTT
.	.	TRBV5-4	TRBJ2-5	CASSSDQGPGTQYF	TGTGCCAGCAGCTCTGACCAGGGGCCTGGGACCCAGTACTTC
TRBD1	.	TRBV11-2	TRBJ1-4	CASSPWMDRGTEKLFF	TGTGCCAGCAGCCCCTGGATGGACAGGGGCACCGAAAAACTGTTTTTT
.	.	TRBV18	TRBJ1-6	CASSPPGGLDSPLHF	TGTGCCAGCTCACCACCGGGGGGGTTAGATTCACCCCTCCACTTT
TRBD1	.	TRBV19	TRBJ2-2	CASSLSTGWAAGELFF	TGTGCCAGTAGTCTATCGACAGGGTGGGCGGCCGGGGAGCTGTTTTTT
.	.	TRBV25-1	TRBJ2-6	CASSEYRGGANVLTF	TGTGCCAGCAGTGAGTATCGGGGAGGAGCCAACGTCCTGACTTTC
TRBD2	.	TRBV28	TRBJ2-7	CASSSPQAGGPYEQYF	TGTGCCAGCAGTTCCCCCCAGGCGGGAGGGCCCTACGAGCAGTACTTC
TRBD1	.	TRBV3-1/TRBV3-2	TRBJ2-7	CASSLFGQGRYF	TGTGCCAGCAGCCTTTTTGGACAGGGCCGGTACTTC
.	.	TRBV2	TRBJ2-7	CASHRSYEQYF	TGTGCCAGCCACAGGTCCTACGAGCAGTACTTC
TRBD1	few	TRBV19	TRBJ1-1	CASWDRALATEAFF	TGTGCCAGTTGGGACAGAGCTCTCGCCACTGAAGCTTTCTTT
.	.	TRBV3-1/TRBV3-2	TRBJ1-4	CASSQGTNEKLFF	TGTGCCAGCAGCCAAGGCACAAATGAAAAACTGTTTTTT
TRBD1	.	TRBV7-2	TRBJ1-2	CASSVTGTAQKGYTF	TGTGCCAGCAGCGTAACCGGGACAGCCCAAAAGGGCTACACCTTC